This section outlines one T cell receptor beta chain sequence together with its context. This record comes from a study of T cell changes during pregnancy in multiple sclerosis. Libraries were prepared by immunoSEQ multiplex PCR; TCRdb keeps only in-frame clonotypes and omits some of them. The sample yields roughly 87,000 clones, 91% seen once. Germline CDR1 SEHNR, CDR2 FQNEAQ (reference sequence). The CDR3 runs to 17 residues. The trim removed 1 base at V and 6 bases at J, leaving 9 bases unmatched. The J gene is TRBJ1-4, the V gene TRBV7-9, with TRBD1 matching 9 bases. The receptor was isolated from a female donor in good health, serving as a control in a pregnancy study. Some clones in this sample may be carry-over from other donors' samples. Sample: PBMCs, taken in the first trimester of pregnancy. For the CDR3, the DNA is TGTGCCAGCAGCTTAGAGGGGACAGGGAGATTTGATGAAAAACTGTTTTTT. This translates into CASSLEGTGRFDEKLFF.